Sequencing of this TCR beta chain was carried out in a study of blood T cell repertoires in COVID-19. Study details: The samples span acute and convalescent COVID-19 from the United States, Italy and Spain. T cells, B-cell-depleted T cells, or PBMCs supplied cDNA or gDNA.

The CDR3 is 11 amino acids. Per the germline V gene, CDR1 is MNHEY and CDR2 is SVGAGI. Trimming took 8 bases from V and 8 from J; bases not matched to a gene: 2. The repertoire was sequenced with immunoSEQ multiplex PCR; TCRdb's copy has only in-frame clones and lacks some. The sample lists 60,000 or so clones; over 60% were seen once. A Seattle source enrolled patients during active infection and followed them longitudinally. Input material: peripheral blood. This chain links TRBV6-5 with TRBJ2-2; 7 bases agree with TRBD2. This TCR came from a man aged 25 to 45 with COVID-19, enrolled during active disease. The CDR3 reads CASGRAGELFF. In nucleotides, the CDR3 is TGTGCCAGCGGGAGGGCTGGGGAGCTGTTTTTT.